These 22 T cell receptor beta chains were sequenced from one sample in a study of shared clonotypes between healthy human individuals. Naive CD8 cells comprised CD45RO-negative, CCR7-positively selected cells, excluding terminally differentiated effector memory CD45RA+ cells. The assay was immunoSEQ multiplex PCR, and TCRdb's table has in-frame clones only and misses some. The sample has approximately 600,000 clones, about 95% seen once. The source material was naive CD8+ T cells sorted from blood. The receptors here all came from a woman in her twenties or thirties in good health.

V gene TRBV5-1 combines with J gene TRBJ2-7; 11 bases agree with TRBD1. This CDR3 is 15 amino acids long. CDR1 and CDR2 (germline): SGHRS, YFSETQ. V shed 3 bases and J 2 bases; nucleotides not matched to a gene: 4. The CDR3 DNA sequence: TGCGCCAGCAGCTCAGGACAGGGGGCGGCCTACGAGCAGTACTTC. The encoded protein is CASSSGQGAAYEQYF.

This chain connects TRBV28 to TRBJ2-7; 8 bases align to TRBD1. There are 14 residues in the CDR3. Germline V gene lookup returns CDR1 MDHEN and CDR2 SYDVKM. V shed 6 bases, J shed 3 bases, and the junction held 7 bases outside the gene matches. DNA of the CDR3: TGTGCCAGCAGCGACCCGGGACAGGACTACGAGCAGTACTTC. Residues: CASSDPGQDYEQYF.

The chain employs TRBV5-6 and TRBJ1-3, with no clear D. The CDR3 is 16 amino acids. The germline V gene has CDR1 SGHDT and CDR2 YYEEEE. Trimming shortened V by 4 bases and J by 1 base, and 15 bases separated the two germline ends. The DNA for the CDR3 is TGTGCCAGCAGCCTCGATGTCGGGAATTCTGGAAACACCATATATTTT. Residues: CASSLDVGNSGNTIYF.

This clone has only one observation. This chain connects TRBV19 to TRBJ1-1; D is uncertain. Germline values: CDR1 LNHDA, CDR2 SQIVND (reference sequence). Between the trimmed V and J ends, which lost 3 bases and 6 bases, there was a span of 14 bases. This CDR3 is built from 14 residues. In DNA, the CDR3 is TGTGCCAGTAGTATTCTGCCCCGCGGCCCTGAAGCTTTCTTT. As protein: CASSILPRGPEAFF.

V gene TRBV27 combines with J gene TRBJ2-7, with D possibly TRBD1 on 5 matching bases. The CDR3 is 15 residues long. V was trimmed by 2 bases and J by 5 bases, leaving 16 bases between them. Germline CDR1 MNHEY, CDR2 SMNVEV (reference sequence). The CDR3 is CASSLQGWGSHEQYF. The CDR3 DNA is TGTGCCAGCAGTTTACAGGGATGGGGCAGCCACGAGCAGTACTTC.

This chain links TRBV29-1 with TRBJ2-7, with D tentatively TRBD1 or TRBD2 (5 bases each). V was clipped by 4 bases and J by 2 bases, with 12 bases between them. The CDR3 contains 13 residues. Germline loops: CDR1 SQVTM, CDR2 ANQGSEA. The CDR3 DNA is TGCAGCGTTGGTAGGGACCGTACCTACGAGCAGTACTTC. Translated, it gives CSVGRDRTYEQYF.

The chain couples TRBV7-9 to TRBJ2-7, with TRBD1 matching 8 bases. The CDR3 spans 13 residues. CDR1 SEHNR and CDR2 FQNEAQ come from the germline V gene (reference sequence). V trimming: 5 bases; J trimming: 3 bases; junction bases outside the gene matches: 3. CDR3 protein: CASSEDRDYEQYF. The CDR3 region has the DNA TGTGCCAGCAGCGAGGACAGGGACTACGAGCAGTACTTC. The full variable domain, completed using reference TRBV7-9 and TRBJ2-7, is DTGVSQNPRHKITKRGQNVTFRCDPISEHNRLYWYRQTLGQGPEFLTYFQNEAQLEKSRLLSDRFSAERPKGSFSTLEIQRTEQGDSAMYLCASSEDRDYEQYFGPGTRLTVT.

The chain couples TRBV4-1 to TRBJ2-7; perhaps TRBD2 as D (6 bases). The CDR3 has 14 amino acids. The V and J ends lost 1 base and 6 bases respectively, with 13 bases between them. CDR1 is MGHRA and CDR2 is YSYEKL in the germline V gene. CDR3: CASSQGLDGIEQYF. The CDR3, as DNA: TGCGCCAGCAGCCAAGGACTAGATGGAATCGAGCAGTACTTC.

The CDR3 sequence: CASSFRAWAGELFF. Written as DNA, the CDR3 is TGTGCCAGCAGTTTCAGAGCGTGGGCCGGGGAGCTGTTTTTT. The chain couples TRBV28 to TRBJ2-2; D is unclear. Germline-derived CDR1 and CDR2 are MDHEN and SYDVKM. With 3 bases removed from V and 6 bases from J, the gap between germline ends came to 11 bases. This CDR3 comprises 14 residues. Full variable domain (rest looked up from reference TRBV28 and TRBJ2-2): DVKVTQSSRYLVKRTGEKVFLECVQDMDHENMFWYRQDPGLGLRLIYFSYDVKMKEKGDIPEGYSVSREKKERFSLILESASTNQTSMYLCASSFRAWAGELFFGEGSRLTVL.

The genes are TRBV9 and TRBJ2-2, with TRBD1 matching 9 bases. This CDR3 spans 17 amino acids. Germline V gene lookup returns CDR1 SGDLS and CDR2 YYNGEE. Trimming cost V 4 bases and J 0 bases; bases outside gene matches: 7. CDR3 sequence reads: CASSQNRDRANTGELFF. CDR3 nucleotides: TGTGCCAGCAGCCAGAACCGGGACAGGGCGAACACCGGGGAGCTGTTTTTT.

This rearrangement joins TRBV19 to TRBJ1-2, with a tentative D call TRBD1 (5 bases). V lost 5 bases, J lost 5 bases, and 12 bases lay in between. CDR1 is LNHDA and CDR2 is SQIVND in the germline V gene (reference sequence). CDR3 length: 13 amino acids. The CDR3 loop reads CASSSRRGYGYTF. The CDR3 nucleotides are TGTGCCAGTAGTTCCAGGCGGGGGTATGGCTACACCTTC.

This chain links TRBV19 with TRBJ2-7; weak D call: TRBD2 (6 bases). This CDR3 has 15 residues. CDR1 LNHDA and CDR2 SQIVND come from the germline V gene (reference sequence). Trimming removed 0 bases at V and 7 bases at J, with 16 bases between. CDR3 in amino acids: CASSIEGRDDDEQYF. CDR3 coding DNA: TGTGCCAGTAGTATAGAGGGGCGGGACGACGATGAGCAGTACTTC.

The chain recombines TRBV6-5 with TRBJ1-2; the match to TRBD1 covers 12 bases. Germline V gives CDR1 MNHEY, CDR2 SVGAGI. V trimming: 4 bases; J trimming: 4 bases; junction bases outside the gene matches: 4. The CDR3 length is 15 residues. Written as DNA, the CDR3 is TGTGCCAGCAGTTGGGGGACAGGGGGCGTCTATGGCTACACCTTC. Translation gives CASSWGTGGVYGYTF.

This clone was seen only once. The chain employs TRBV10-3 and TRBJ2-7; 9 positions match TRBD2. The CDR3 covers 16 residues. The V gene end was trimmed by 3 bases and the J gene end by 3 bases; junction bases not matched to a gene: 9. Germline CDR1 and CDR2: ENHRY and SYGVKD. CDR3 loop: CAISDPTGTSFYEQYF. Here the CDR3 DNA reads TGTGCCATCAGTGACCCCACCGGGACTAGCTTCTACGAGCAGTACTTC.

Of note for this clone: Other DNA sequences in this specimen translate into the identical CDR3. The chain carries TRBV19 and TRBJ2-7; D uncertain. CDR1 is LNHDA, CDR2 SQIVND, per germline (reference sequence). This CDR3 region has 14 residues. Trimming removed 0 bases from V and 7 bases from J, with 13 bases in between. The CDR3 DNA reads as TGTGCCAGTAGTATAGAGGCAGCCGGCCGGGAGCAGTACTTC. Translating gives CASSIEAAGREQYF.

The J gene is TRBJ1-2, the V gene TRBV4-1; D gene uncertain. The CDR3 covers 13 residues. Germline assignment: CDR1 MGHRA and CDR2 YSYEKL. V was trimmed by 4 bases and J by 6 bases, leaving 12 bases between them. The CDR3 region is CASSLNLRDGYTF. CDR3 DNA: TGCGCCAGCAGCCTCAACTTAAGGGATGGCTACACCTTC.

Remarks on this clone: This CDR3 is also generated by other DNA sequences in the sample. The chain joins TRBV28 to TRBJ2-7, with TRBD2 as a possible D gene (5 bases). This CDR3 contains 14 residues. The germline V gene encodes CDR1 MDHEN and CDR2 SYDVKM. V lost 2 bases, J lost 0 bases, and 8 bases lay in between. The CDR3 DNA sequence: TGTGCCAGCAGTTTACCGGGGAGCTCCTACGAGCAGTACTTC. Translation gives CASSLPGSSYEQYF.

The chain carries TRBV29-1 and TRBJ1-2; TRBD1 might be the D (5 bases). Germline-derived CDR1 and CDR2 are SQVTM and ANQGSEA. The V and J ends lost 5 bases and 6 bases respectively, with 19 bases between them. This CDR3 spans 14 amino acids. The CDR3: CSVSSSRGSHGYTF. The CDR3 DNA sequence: TGCAGCGTTTCTTCCTCACGGGGGTCTCATGGCTACACCTTC.

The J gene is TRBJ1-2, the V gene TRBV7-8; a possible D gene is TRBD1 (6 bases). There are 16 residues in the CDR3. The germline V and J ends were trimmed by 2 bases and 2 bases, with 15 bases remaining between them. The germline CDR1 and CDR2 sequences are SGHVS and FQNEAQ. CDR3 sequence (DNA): TGTGCCAGCAGCTTAATTCCGGGACAAGAAAACTATGGCTACACCTTC. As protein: CASSLIPGQENYGYTF. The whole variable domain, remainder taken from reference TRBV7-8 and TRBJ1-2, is GAGVSQSPRYKVAKRGQDVALRCDPISGHVSLFWYQQALGQGPEFLTYFQNEAQLDKSGLPSDRFFAERPEGSVSTLKIQRTQQEDSAVYLCASSLIPGQENYGYTFGSGTRLTVV.

The CDR3 loop is CASSLTDTEAFF. The CDR3 nucleotides read TGCGCCAGCAGCTTAACAGACACTGAAGCTTTCTTT. The genes are TRBV5-1 and TRBJ1-1; D unclear. Trimming took off 2 bases at V and 3 bases at J, with 5 bases between the two ends. Germline V gene data show CDR1 as SGHRS and CDR2 as YFSETQ. The CDR3 contains 12 residues.

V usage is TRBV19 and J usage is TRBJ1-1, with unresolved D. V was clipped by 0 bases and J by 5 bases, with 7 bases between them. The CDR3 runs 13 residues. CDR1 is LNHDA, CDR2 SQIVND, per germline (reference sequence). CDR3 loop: CASSIDEETEAFF. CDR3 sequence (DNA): TGTGCCAGTAGTATAGATGAAGAAACTGAAGCTTTCTTT.

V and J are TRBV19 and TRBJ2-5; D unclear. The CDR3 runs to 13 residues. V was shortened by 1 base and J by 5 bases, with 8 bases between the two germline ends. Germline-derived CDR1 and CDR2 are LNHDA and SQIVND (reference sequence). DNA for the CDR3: TGTGCCAGTAGTATAGTCTGGTCGGAGACCCAGTACTTC. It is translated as CASSIVWSETQYF.